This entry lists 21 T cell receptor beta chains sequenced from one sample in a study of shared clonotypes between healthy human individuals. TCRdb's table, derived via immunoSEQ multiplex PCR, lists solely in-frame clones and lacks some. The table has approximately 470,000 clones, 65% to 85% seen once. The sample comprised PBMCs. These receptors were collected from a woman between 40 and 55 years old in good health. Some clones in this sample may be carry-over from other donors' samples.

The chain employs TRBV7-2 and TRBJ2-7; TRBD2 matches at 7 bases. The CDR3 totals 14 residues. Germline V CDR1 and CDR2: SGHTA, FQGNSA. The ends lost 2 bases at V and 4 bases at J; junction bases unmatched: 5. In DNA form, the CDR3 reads TGTGCCAGCAGCTTAAGCCCTAGCGGATACGAGCAGTACTTC. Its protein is CASSLSPSGYEQYF.

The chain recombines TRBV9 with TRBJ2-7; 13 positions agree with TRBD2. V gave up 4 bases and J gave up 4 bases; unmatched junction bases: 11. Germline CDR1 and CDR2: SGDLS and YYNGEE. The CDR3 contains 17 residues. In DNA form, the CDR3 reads TGTGCCAGCAGCCCCCGACCGGGACTAGCGGGAAAGTACGAGCAGTACTTC. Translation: CASSPRPGLAGKYEQYF.

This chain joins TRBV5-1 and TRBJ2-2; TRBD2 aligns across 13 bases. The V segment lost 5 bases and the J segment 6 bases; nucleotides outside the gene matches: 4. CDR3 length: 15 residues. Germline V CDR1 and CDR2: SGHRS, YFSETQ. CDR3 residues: CASSGLAGEAGELFF. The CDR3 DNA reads TGCGCCAGCAGTGGACTAGCGGGAGAGGCCGGGGAGCTGTTTTTT.

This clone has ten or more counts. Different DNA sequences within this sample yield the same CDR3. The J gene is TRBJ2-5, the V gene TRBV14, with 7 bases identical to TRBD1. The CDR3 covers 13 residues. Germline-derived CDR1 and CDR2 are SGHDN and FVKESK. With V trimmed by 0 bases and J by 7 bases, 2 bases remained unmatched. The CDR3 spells CASSQEQGVTQYF. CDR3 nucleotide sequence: TGTGCCAGCAGCCAAGAGCAGGGGGTGACCCAGTACTTC. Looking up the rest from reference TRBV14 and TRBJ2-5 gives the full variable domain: EAGVTQFPSHSVIEKGQTVTLRCDPISGHDNLYWYRRVMGKEIKFLLHFVKESKQDESGMPNNRFLAERTGGTYSTLKVQPAELEDSGVYFCASSQEQGVTQYFGPGTRLLVL.

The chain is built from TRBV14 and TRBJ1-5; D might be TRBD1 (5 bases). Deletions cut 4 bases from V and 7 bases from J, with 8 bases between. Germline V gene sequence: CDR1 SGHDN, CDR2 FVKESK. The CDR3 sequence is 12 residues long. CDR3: CASSPRGQPQHF. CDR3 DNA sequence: TGTGCCAGCAGCCCTCGGGGGCAGCCCCAGCATTTT.

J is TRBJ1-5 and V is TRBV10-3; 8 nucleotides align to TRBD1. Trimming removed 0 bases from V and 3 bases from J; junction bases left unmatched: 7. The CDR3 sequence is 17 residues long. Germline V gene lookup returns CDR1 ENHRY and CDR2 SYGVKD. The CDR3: CAISESTGALSNQPQHF. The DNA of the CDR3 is TGTGCCATCAGTGAGTCGACAGGGGCCCTCTCCAATCAGCCCCAGCATTTT.

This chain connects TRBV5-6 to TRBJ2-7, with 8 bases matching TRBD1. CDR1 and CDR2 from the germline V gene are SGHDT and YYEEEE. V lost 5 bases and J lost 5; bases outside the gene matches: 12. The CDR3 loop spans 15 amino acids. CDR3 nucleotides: TGTGCCAGCAGAGGACAGGGAGTAGGGGGTCACGAGCAGTACTTC. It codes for CASRGQGVGGHEQYF.

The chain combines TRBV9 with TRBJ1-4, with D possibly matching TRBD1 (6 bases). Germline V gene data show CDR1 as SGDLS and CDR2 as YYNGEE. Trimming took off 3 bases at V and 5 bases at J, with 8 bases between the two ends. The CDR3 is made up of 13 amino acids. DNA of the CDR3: TGTGCCAGCAGCGGGGGGGCCAATGAAAAACTGTTTTTT. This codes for CASSGGANEKLFF.

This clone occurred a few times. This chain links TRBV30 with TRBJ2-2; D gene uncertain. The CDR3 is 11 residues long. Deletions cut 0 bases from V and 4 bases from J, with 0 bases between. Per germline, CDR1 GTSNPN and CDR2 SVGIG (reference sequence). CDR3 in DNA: TGTGCCTGGAGTGTCACCGGGGAGCTGTTTTTT. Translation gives CAWSVTGELFF.

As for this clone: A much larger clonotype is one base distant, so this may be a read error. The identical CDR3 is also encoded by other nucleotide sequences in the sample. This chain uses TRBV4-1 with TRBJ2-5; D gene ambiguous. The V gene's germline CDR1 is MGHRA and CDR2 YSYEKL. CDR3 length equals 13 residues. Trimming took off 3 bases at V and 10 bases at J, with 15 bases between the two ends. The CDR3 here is CASSQDSVAVQYF. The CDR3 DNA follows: TGCGCCAGCAGCCAGGATAGTGTAGCAGTCCAGTACTTC.

CDR3 loop: CASSILGAPGNTEAFF. CDR3 sequence (DNA): TGTGCCAGTAGTATACTTGGGGCACCAGGGAACACTGAAGCTTTCTTT. The V call is TRBV19, the J call TRBJ1-1, with D possibly being TRBD1 (5 bases). V lost 2 bases and J lost 1, with 14 bases in between. The CDR3 has 16 amino acids. Germline V gene sequence: CDR1 LNHDA, CDR2 SQIVND (reference sequence).

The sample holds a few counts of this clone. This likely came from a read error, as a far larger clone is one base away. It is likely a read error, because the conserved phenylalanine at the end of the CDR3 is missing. For the CDR3, the DNA is TGTGCCACCCGCCTGGGAGGCAGACTCCGAAGCTCTGGAAACACCATATATCTT. This encodes CATRLGGRLRSSGNTIYL. V is TRBV19 and J is TRBJ1-3; D gene ambiguous. Germline V gene data show CDR1 as LNHDA and CDR2 as SQIVND (reference sequence). The CDR3 is made up of 18 amino acids. With 10 bases removed from V and 0 bases from J, the gap between germline ends came to 25 bases.

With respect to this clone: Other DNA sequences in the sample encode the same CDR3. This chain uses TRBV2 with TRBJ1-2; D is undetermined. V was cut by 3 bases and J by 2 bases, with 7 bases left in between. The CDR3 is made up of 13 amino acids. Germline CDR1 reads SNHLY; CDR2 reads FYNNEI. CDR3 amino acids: CASSEGSNYGYTF. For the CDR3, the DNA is TGTGCCAGCAGTGAGGGCTCCAACTATGGCTACACCTTC.

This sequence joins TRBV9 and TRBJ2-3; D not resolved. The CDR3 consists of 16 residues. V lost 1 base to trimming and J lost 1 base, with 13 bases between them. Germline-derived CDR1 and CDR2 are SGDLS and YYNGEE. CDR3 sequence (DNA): TGTGCCAGCAGCGTAACATTAGCCCTGGGCACAGATACGCAGTATTTT. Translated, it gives CASSVTLALGTDTQYF.

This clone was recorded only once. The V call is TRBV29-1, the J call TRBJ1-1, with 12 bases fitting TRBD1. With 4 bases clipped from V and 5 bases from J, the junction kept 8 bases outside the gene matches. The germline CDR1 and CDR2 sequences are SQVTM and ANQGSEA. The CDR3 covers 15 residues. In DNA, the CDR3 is TGCAGCGTTGGAGGGACAGGGGGCAGAGAAACTGAAGCTTTCTTT. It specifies CSVGGTGGRETEAFF.

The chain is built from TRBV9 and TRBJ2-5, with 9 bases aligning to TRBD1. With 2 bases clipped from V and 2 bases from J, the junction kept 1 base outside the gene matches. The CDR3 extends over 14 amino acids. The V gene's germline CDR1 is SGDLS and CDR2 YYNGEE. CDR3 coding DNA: TGTGCCAGCAGCGTGGACAGGGGACAAGAGACCCAGTACTTC. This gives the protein CASSVDRGQETQYF.

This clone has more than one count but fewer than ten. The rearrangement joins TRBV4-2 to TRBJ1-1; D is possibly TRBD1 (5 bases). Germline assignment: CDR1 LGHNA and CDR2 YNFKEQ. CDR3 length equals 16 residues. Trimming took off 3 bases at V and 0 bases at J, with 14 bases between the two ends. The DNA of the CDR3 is TGTGCCAGCAGCCATAACCCGGGACGTATGAACACTGAAGCTTTCTTT. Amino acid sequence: CASSHNPGRMNTEAFF.

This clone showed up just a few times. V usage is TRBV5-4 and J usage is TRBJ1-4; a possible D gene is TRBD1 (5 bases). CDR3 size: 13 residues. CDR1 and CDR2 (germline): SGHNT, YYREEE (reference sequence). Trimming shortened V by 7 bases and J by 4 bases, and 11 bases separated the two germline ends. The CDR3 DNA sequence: TGTGCCAGCTCTACAGGAAATAATGAAAAACTGTTTTTT. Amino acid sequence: CASSTGNNEKLFF.

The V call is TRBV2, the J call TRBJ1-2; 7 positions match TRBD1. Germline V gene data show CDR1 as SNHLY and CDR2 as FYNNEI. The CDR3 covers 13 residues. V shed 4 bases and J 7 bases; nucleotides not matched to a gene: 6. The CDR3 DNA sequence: TGTGCCAGCAGTGTAACAGGGGCGGGTGGCTACACCTTC. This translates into CASSVTGAGGYTF.

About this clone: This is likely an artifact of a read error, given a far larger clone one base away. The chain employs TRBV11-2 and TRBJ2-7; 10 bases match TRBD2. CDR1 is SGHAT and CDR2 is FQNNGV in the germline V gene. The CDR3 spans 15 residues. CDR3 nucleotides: TGTGCCAGCAGCCTCCGACTAGCGGGTCCCTACGGGCAGTACTTC. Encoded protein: CASSLRLAGPYGQYF.

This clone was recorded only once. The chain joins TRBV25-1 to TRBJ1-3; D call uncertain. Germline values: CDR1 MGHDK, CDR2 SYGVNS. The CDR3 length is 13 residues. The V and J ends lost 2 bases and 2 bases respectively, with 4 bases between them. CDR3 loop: CASSEGTGNTIYF. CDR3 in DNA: TGTGCCAGCAGTGAAGGCACTGGAAACACCATATATTTT.